A single sample gave rise to the 7 T cell receptor beta chains below, sequenced in a study of regulatory T cells in long-lasting Graves disease (dated by TCRdb to about 2021). Interpreted using the paper, the time point label stands for: newly diagnosed GD, antithyroid drugs for less than 3 months. RNA was extracted from PBMCs in TRIzol for both TCR sequencing and RNA sequencing. Libraries were made using multiplex PCR. The data were produced on an Illumina HiSeq 4000. CDR3 regions were amplified by Arm-PCR with iRepertoire HTBI primers to construct TCR beta libraries. Clones were called with MiXCR by TCRdb after fastp trimmed the public reads at Q25, and only in-frame beta chains were retained. Rows are combined by CDR3 protein, so each entry shows the most common genes and DNA. The sample contains roughly 560,000 distinct CDR3 sequences, roughly a sixth of them found a single time. Around a quarter of the sample rests with the top ten.

The same sample was also used in a study of T cells in Graves' hyperthyroidism and ophthalmopathy.

Sample: peripheral blood mononuclear cells (PBMCs), taken at new diagnosis, from a patient treated with antithyroid drugs. The source is a woman aged 40-60 years with Graves disease. Donor details come from another sample of the same person, matched by shared clones.

This clonotype was detected ten times or more. The gene calls are TRBV28 and TRBJ2-7; TRBD1 matches at 7 bases. Germline V gene lookup returns CDR1 MDHEN and CDR2 SYDVKM. V lost 7 bases to trimming and J lost 2 bases; unmatched junction nucleotides: 2. CDR3 length: 12 amino acids. CDR3: CASNRGAYEQYF. The CDR3 DNA reads TGTGCCAGCAACAGGGGAGCCTACGAGCAGTACTTC.

In this sample, this clonotype turned up many times. This chain uses TRBV12-3 or TRBV12-4 with TRBJ2-7; TRBD1 agrees at 7 bases. Trimming took 3 bases from V and 7 from J; bases not matched to a gene: 6. The CDR3 has 13 residues. DNA for the CDR3: TGTGCCAGCAGTTTGACAGGGAGTTGGGAGCAGTACTTC. Translated: CASSLTGSWEQYF.

This clonotype was picked up many times. The chain is built from TRBV6-1 and TRBJ2-7; 7 bases agree with TRBD1. From germline, CDR1 is MNHNS and CDR2 SASEGT. This CDR3 region has 17 residues. V dropped 5 bases and J dropped 3; count of bases not matched to a gene: 16. CDR3 nucleotide sequence: TGTGCCAGCAGTCCTCGGACAGGTGAGGGTGTGATCTACGAGCAGTACTTC. Its translation is CASSPRTGEGVIYEQYF.

About this clonotype: This may arise from a read error, as a much more abundant clone is one base away. The rearrangement uses TRBV12-3 or TRBV12-4 and TRBJ2-7; the match to TRBD2 covers 14 bases. After removal of 1 base from V and 7 bases from J, the junction contained 6 bases not matched to a gene. CDR3 length equals 16 residues. The CDR3 sequence is CASSLGGTSGGGEQYF. CDR3 coding DNA: TGTGCCAGCAGTTTAGGAGGGACTAGCGGGGGAGGTGAGCAGTACTTC.

In its sample, this clonotype was seen many times. The chain has TRBV5-1 and TRBJ2-1, with TRBD1 matching 7 bases. V lost 5 bases to trimming and J lost 4 bases; unmatched junction nucleotides: 12. Germline CDR1 reads SGHRS; CDR2 reads YFSETQ. The CDR3 sequence is 16 residues long. The CDR3 DNA is TGCGCCAGCAGGAAACAGGGGATGGTTACTTACAATGAGCAGTTCTTC. This encodes CASRKQGMVTYNEQFF.

This clonotype was observed many times. This sequence joins TRBV7-3 and TRBJ1-1; D is uncertain. Looked up from germline, CDR1 is SGHTA and CDR2 is FQGTGA. V shed 2 bases and J shed 1 base, with 14 bases lying between them. The CDR3 is 16 residues long. Here the CDR3 DNA reads TGTGCCAGCAGCTTAGGTTCTCAGGACGCGAACACTGAAGCTTTCTTT. It specifies CASSLGSQDANTEAFF.

This clonotype was picked up a small number of times. The chain has TRBV6-1 and TRBJ1-4; D ambiguous. The V gene lost 0 bases and the J gene lost 5 bases, with 10 bases spanning the gap. The CDR3 covers 15 residues. From germline, CDR1 is MNHNS and CDR2 SASEGT. The CDR3 DNA sequence: TGTGCCAGCAGTGAAGCCCCCTCTGCCAATGAAAAACTGTTTTTT. Translating it yields CASSEAPSANEKLFF.